This record covers a single TCR beta chain. The target antigen is unknown. The authors extracted RNA and reverse transcribed it into cDNA as the sequencing template. The data were produced by immunoSEQ multiplex PCR, yet TCRdb's version contains in-frame clones alone and is incomplete. The data hold about 270,000 clones, with about 62% observed a single time. Treatment: oral pan-JAK inhibitor, 5-10 mg twice daily. Collection of lesional scalp punch biopsies and peripheral blood was performed in alopecia areata patients. The record originates from a study of CD8+ T cells in alopecia areata. Study context: The SALT score measured affected scalp surface percentage in treated patients. General observations from the study: Among the top 100, expanded CD8+ clones, as well as scalp clonality, were significantly decreased by tofacitinib. Sequenced scalp T cells also include alphabeta T cells resident in normal skin.

Germline values: CDR1 SQVTM, CDR2 ANQGSEA. This CDR3 has 11 amino acids. With 5 bases removed from V and 7 bases from J, the gap between germline ends came to 11 bases. This TCR was sampled from a human donor with alopecia areata. This rearrangement joins TRBV29-1 to TRBJ2-5, with D tentatively TRBD1 or TRBD2 (6 bases each). Sequences were derived from CD4+ T cells sorted from blood, sampled between weeks 51 and 52, from a patient treated with tofacitinib. This CDR3 is CSVHGGGTQYF. Written as DNA, the CDR3 is TGCAGCGTTCATGGAGGGGGGACCCAGTACTTC.